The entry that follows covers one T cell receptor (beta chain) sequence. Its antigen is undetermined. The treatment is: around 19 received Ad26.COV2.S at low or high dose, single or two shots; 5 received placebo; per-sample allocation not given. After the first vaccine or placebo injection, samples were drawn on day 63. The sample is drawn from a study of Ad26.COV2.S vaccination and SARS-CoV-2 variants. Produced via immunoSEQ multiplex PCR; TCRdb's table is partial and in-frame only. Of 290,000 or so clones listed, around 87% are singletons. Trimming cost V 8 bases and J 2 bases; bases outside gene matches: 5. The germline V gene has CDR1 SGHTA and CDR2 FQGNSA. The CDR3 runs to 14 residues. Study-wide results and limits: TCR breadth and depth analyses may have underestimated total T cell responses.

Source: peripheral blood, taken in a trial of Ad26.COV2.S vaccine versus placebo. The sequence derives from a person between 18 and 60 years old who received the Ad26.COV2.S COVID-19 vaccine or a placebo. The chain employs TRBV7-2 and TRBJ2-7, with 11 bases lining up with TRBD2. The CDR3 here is CASGPSGRPYEQYF. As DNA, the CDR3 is TGTGCCAGCGGCCCTAGCGGGAGGCCCTACGAGCAGTACTTC.